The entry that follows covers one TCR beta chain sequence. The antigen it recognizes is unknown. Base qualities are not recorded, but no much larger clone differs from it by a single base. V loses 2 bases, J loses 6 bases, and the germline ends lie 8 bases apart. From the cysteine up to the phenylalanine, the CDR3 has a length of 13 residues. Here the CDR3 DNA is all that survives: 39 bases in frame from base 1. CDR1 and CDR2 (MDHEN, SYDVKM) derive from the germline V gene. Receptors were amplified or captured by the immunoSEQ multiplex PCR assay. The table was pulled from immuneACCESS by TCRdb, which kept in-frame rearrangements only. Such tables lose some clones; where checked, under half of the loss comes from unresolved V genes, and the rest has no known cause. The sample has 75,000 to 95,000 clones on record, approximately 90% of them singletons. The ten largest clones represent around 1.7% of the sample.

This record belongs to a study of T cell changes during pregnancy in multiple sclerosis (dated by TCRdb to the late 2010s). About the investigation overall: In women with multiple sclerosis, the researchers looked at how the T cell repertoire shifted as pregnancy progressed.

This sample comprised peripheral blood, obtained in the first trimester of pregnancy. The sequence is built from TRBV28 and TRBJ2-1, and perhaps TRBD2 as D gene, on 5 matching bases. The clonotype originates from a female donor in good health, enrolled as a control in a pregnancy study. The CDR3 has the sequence CASSLDYSNEQFF. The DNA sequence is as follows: TGTGCCAGCAGTTTAGACTACAGCAATGAGCAGTTCTTC.